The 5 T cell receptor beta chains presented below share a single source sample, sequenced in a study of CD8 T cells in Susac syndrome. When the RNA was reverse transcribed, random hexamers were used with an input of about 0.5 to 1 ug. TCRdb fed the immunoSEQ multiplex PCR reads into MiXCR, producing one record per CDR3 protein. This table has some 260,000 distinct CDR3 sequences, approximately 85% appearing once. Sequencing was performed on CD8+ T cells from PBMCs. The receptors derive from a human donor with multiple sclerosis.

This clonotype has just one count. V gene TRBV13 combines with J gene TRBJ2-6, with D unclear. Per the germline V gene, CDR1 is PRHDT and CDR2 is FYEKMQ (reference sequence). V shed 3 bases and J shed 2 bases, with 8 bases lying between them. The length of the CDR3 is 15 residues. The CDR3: CASSFSGAGANVLTF. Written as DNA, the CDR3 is TGTGCCAGCAGCTTCTCTGGGGCTGGGGCCAACGTCCTGACTTTC.

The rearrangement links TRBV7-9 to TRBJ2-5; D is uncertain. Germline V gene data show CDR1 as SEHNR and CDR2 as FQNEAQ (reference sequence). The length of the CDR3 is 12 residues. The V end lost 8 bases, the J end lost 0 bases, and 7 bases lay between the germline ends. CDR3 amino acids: CASCGYQETQYF. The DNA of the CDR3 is TGTGCCAGCTGCGGATACCAAGAGACCCAGTACTTC.

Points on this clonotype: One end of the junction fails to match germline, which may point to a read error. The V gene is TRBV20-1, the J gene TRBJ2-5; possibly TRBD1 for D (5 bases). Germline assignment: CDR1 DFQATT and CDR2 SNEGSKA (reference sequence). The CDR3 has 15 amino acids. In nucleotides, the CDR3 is TGCAGTGCCCATTCTTTTGGACACAACCAAGAGACCCAGCACTTC. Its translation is CSAHSFGHNQETQHF.

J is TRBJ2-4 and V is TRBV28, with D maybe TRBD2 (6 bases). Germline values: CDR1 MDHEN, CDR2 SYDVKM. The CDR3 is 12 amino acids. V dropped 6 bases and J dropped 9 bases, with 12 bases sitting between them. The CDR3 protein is CASSLAEGIQYF. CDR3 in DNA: TGTGCCAGCAGCTTAGCGGAGGGCATTCAGTACTTC.

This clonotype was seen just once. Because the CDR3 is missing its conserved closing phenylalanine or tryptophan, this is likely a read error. The CDR3 coding sequence is TGTGCCAGCAGCCTCCAATTTGGGACAGGGGTGAACACTGAAGCTTTCCTT. It yields the protein CASSLQFGTGVNTEAFL. This rearrangement joins TRBV7-8 to TRBJ1-1; 10 bases match TRBD1. Germline CDR1 and CDR2: SGHVS and FQNEAQ. Trimming at V came to 5 bases and at J to 0 bases, leaving 9 bases not matched to a gene. The CDR3 is 17 amino acids.